The text below deals with one T cell receptor beta chain. This sample was included in a study of blood T cell repertoires in COVID-19. For the study at large: Samples taken during acute and convalescent COVID-19 were collected in the United States, Italy and Spain. Sources were T cells, B-cell-depleted T cells, or PBMCs; the material itself was cDNA or gDNA.

V gave up 4 bases and J gave up 8 bases; unmatched junction bases: 13. The length of the CDR3 is 16 residues. CDR1 is SGHRS and CDR2 is YFSETQ in the germline V gene. Source study methods: Reference gene primer amplification gave nucleated cell count estimates. Measured with immunoSEQ multiplex PCR; TCRdb has only the in-frame clones, and not every one. For V, J and clone size, that table is used; D and trimming come from the DNA. Here the sample spans 300,000 to 450,000 clones, 85% being singletons. This rearrangement joins TRBV5-1 to TRBJ1-4; 8 positions agree with TRBD1. This clonotype was obtained from a woman aged 18-30 years with acute or convalescent COVID-19. Sample: peripheral blood. The CDR3 DNA sequence: TGCGCCAGCAGCGTAGGGACAGGTGGTATAGTCGAAAAACTGTTTTTT. This codes for CASSVGTGGIVEKLFF.